This T cell receptor (beta chain) was observed in a study of early T cells in non-severe SARS-CoV-2 infection. For the study at large: Unsorted whole-blood RNA was sequenced in bulk, leaving chains unpaired. General study results and limits: The VDJdb matching leaned toward anti-spike CD8 responses and overlooked private and CD4 specificities.

CDR3 length equals 15 residues. Germline V lookup: CDR1 MNHEY, CDR2 SMNVEV (reference sequence). V lost 6 bases to trimming and J lost 2 bases, with 17 bases between them. This clonotype was observed at least ten times. What it binds is unknown. Attached unique molecular identifiers marked individual cDNA molecules. TCRdb reprocessed the 5' RACE reads via MiXCR and lists one record per CDR3 protein. The sample consists of some 54,000 distinct CDR3 sequences, under 10% of them appearing once. This clonotype was obtained from an adult who was a healthcare worker with PCR-confirmed SARS-CoV-2 infection or an uninfected control (not recorded which). The chain combines TRBV27 with TRBJ2-7; a weak D match, TRBD1 (6 bases). The sequencing sample was made of whole blood. The CDR3 region is CASSPIDRFTYEQYF. The CDR3, as DNA: TGTGCCAGCAGCCCTATAGACAGGTTCACCTACGAGCAGTACTTC.